These 26 T cell receptor beta chains were sequenced from one sample in a study of blood T cell repertoires in COVID-19. The table came from immunoSEQ multiplex PCR; TCRdb's copy has only in-frame clones and leaves some out. The table records almost 70,000 clones, approximately 75% of them present only once. Sequencing used peripheral blood. All receptors derive from a human donor in a cohort sampled during active COVID-19.

The J gene is TRBJ1-2, the V gene TRBV3-1 (or the pseudogene TRBV3-2); 8 bases are a match to TRBD1. Germline-derived CDR1 and CDR2 are LGHDT and YNNKEL (reference sequence). The CDR3 covers 14 residues. Trimming took 4 bases from V and 1 from J; bases not matched to a gene: 2. This CDR3 reads CASSRGQGNYGYTF. CDR3 nucleotide sequence: TGTGCCAGCAGCCGCGGACAGGGTAACTATGGCTACACCTTC.

This clone was counted only a few times. The chain has TRBV5-1 and TRBJ2-1; 7 bases are a match to TRBD1. The CDR3 sequence is 13 residues long. V dropped 5 bases and J dropped 8; count of bases not matched to a gene: 7. Germline V gene sequence: CDR1 SGHRS, CDR2 YFSETQ. The DNA for the CDR3 is TGCGCCAGCAGAACCGGGACAGCCGATGAGCAGTTCTTC. Its protein is CASRTGTADEQFF.

This clone has more than one count but fewer than ten. The chain couples TRBV7-9 to TRBJ2-2, with 11 bases identical to TRBD2. The CDR3 covers 19 residues. Germline CDR1 reads SEHNR; CDR2 reads FQNEAQ (reference sequence). Unmatched junction bases numbered 14, after V lost 4 bases and J lost 4 bases. The CDR3 protein is CASSSLPTLAGVSTGELFF. The CDR3 DNA reads TGTGCCAGCAGCTCTCTCCCAACACTAGCGGGAGTTTCCACCGGGGAGCTGTTTTTT.

The V and J genes are TRBV7-9 and TRBJ2-7; 11 nucleotides align to TRBD1. Trimming removed 5 bases from V and 5 bases from J; junction bases left unmatched: 11. Germline CDR1 reads SEHNR; CDR2 reads FQNEAQ (reference sequence). This CDR3 has 16 amino acids. The CDR3 spells CASSLLPGQGVDEQYF. In DNA form, the CDR3 reads TGTGCCAGCAGCCTCCTTCCGGGACAGGGGGTAGACGAGCAGTACTTC.

The chain uses TRBV19 and TRBJ1-5; D is perhaps TRBD1 (5 bases). V was clipped by 7 bases and J by 2 bases, with 18 bases between them. Germline-derived CDR1 and CDR2 are LNHDA and SQIVND (reference sequence). The CDR3 extends over 16 amino acids. CDR3 nucleotides: TGTGCCAGTAATAGAGGGTGGGAGGGACGCAATCAGCCCCAGCATTTT. This encodes CASNRGWEGRNQPQHF.

This clone was observed once. The chain's CDR3 is CASSISQGAKNTEAFF. The CDR3, as DNA: TGTGCCAGTAGTATCTCCCAGGGGGCCAAGAACACTGAAGCTTTCTTT. V and J are TRBV19 and TRBJ1-1; 8 bases agree with TRBD1. CDR1 and CDR2 (germline): LNHDA, SQIVND (reference sequence). The J segment lost 1 base and the V segment lost 3 bases, leaving 7 bases of the junction unmatched. The CDR3 sequence is 16 residues long.

As to this clone: Within the sample, other DNA sequences also encode this same CDR3. The chain links TRBV5-5 to TRBJ2-5, with D possibly being TRBD1 (6 bases). Per the germline V gene, CDR1 is SGHKS and CDR2 is YYEKEE (reference sequence). The CDR3 loop spans 15 amino acids. Between the trimmed V and J ends, which lost 4 bases and 11 bases, there was a span of 24 bases. CDR3 amino acids: CASSAWGRTTPPQYF. Written as DNA, the CDR3 is TGTGCCAGCAGCGCCTGGGGGCGAACGACTCCCCCTCAGTACTTC.

A single count supports this clone. This chain links TRBV4-1 with TRBJ2-4; TRBD1 might be the D (5 bases). V lost 0 bases, J lost 6 bases, and 15 bases lay in between. The CDR3 has 16 residues. The germline V gene has CDR1 MGHRA and CDR2 YSYEKL. The CDR3 nucleotides read TGCGCCAGCAGCCAAGAACCATTTGGGGCCCTAAACATTCAGTACTTC. Protein product: CASSQEPFGALNIQYF.

The rearrangement joins TRBV28 to TRBJ2-5, with a tentative D call TRBD2 (5 bases). The V end was cut by 4 bases, the J end by 5 bases, with 17 bases between. The CDR3 has 15 amino acids. CDR1 and CDR2 from the germline V gene are MDHEN and SYDVKM. The CDR3 DNA reads as TGTGCCAGCAGTTCCGCCGGGAACCTCGGGGAGACCCAGTACTTC. It yields the protein CASSSAGNLGETQYF.

CDR3 nucleotide sequence: TGTGCCAGCAGCAAATGTTGTGACACGATGTCCTCTGGAAACACCATATATTTT. Translation: CASSKCCDTMSSGNTIYF. This chain joins TRBV21-1 and TRBJ1-3; the table's D call TRBD1 went unverified against the DNA. TRBV21-1 is listed as a pseudogene. The CDR3 is made up of 18 amino acids.

The chain is built from TRBV19 and TRBJ1-2; a weak D match, TRBD1 (6 bases). This CDR3 contains 15 residues. Germline V gives CDR1 LNHDA, CDR2 SQIVND (reference sequence). Trimming removed 6 bases at V and 0 bases at J, with 14 bases between. Written as DNA, the CDR3 is TGTGCCAGTAGACCACAGGGCTTAGCTAACTATGGCTACACCTTC. Translation gives CASRPQGLANYGYTF. Drawing the rest from reference TRBV19 and TRBJ1-2, the complete variable domain is DGGITQSPKYLFRKEGQNVTLSCEQNLNHDAMYWYRQDPGQGLRLIYYSQIVNDFQKGDIAEGYSVSREKKESFPLTVTSAQKNPTAFYLCASRPQGLANYGYTFGSGTRLTVV.

The chain couples TRBV4-1 to TRBJ2-4, with D possibly TRBD1 on 6 matching bases. CDR3 length: 13 residues. Germline lookup yields CDR1 MGHRA and CDR2 YSYEKL. Deletions cut 3 bases from V and 6 bases from J, with 9 bases between. CDR3 region: CASSQGHGNIQYF. DNA for the CDR3: TGCGCCAGCAGCCAGGGACATGGAAACATTCAGTACTTC.

V gene TRBV6-1 combines with J gene TRBJ1-6; tentative D call: TRBD1 (6 bases). Trimming took 2 bases from V and 0 from J, leaving 17 bases between them. CDR1 MNHNS and CDR2 SASEGT come from the germline V gene. The CDR3 length is 19 residues. The CDR3 loop reads CASSEFTTGLASYNSPLHF. In DNA, the CDR3 is TGTGCCAGCAGTGAATTTACCACAGGGCTTGCCTCCTATAATTCACCCCTCCACTTT.

The genes are TRBV5-4 and TRBJ1-5; 8 nucleotides line up with TRBD1. Germline CDR1 is SGHNT and CDR2 is YYREEE (reference sequence). Trimming at V came to 3 bases and at J to 2 bases, leaving 7 bases not matched to a gene. The CDR3 has 16 residues. The CDR3 loop is CASSYLGQGRNQPQHF. The CDR3 DNA reads as TGTGCCAGCAGCTACCTAGGACAGGGACGCAATCAGCCCCAGCATTTT.

The chain joins TRBV6-1 to TRBJ2-3; TRBD1 agrees at 7 bases. The CDR3 contains 17 residues. Germline CDR1 reads MNHNS; CDR2 reads SASEGT. J lost 0 bases, V lost 5 bases, and 11 bases had no gene match. DNA of the CDR3: TGTGCCAGCAGTAAAGGAACAGGGGTCGCCAGCACAGATACGCAGTATTTT. It codes for CASSKGTGVASTDTQYF.

The chain couples TRBV5-1 to TRBJ2-7, with 7 bases aligning to TRBD1. The length of the CDR3 is 16 residues. Germline V CDR1 and CDR2: SGHRS, YFSETQ. V dropped 3 bases and J dropped 0; count of bases not matched to a gene: 9. The DNA of the CDR3 is TGCGCCAGCAGCTGGGGTGGCAGGGGGAGCTCCTACGAGCAGTACTTC. It encodes CASSWGGRGSSYEQYF.

This rearrangement joins TRBV12-3 or TRBV12-4 to TRBJ2-1, with 9 positions matching TRBD2. This CDR3 spans 12 amino acids. Trimming cost V 1 base and J 14 bases; bases outside gene matches: 3. The CDR3 bases are TGTGCCAGCAGTTTAGGTAGCGGGAGAAAGTTCTTC. Its protein is CASSLGSGRKFF.

The chain links TRBV28 to TRBJ1-2; D is unresolved. The germline V gene encodes CDR1 MDHEN and CDR2 SYDVKM. This CDR3 region has 12 residues. V was cut by 2 bases and J by 8 bases, with 9 bases left in between. The DNA for the CDR3 is TGTGCCAGCAGTTTAAGAGACACAGGCTACACCTTC. Translated, it gives CASSLRDTGYTF.

The chain carries TRBV2 and TRBJ2-7; 12 bases map to TRBD2. V lost 6 bases and J lost 5; bases outside the gene matches: 8. The CDR3 runs to 15 residues. Germline loops: CDR1 SNHLY, CDR2 FYNNEI. CDR3 bases: TGTGCCAGCAGCCGACTAGCGGGGGTTCGGGACGAGCAGTACTTC. It codes for CASSRLAGVRDEQYF.

This sequence joins TRBV20-1 and TRBJ2-5; 10 bases match TRBD2. The CDR3 extends over 14 amino acids. CDR1 and CDR2 from the germline V gene are DFQATT and SNEGSKA (reference sequence). J gave up 2 bases and V 3 bases, and 3 bases lay outside the gene matches. The CDR3 DNA sequence: TGCAGTGCTAGTCAAGCGGGGGGGCAAGAGACCCAGTACTTC. Residues: CSASQAGGQETQYF.

This chain links TRBV7-6 with TRBJ2-6; D remains unclear. Per germline, CDR1 SGHVS and CDR2 FNYEAQ. The ends were cut back, 3 bases at V and 0 bases at J, with 12 bases in the middle. The CDR3 totals 17 residues. CDR3: CASSFYSFDSGANVLTF. The CDR3 DNA follows: TGTGCCAGCAGCTTTTACTCCTTTGACTCTGGGGCCAACGTCCTGACTTTC.

The chain uses TRBV19 and TRBJ1-2; 10 nucleotides match TRBD1. After removal of 5 bases from V and 5 bases from J, the junction contained 5 bases not matched to a gene. Germline CDR1 reads LNHDA; CDR2 reads SQIVND (reference sequence). This CDR3 spans 14 amino acids. For the CDR3, the DNA is TGTGCCAGTAGTCGGGGGACAGGGGTTTATGGCTACACCTTC. It codes for CASSRGTGVYGYTF.

The V and J genes are TRBV7-8 and TRBJ2-2; possible D gene TRBD2, 5 bases. V was shortened by 6 bases and J by 5 bases, with 16 bases between the two germline ends. The CDR3 runs 15 residues. Germline values: CDR1 SGHVS, CDR2 FQNEAQ. CDR3 region: CASSPPGRGTGELFF. CDR3 DNA sequence: TGTGCCAGCAGTCCTCCGGGCAGAGGGACCGGGGAGCTGTTTTTT.

A single count supports this clone. The chain couples TRBV7-2 to TRBJ1-4; no clear D gene. This CDR3 is 15 amino acids long. Trimming left V 4 bases short and J 0 bases short, with 9 bases between. In germline, CDR1 is SGHTA, CDR2 FQGNSA. The CDR3 reads CASSYVGATNEKLFF. CDR3 nucleotide sequence: TGTGCCAGCAGCTACGTCGGGGCAACTAATGAAAAACTGTTTTTT.

The CDR3 DNA reads as TGTGCCAGCAGTTACGAGGCGGGGGTTGACGAGCAGTACTTC. Encoded protein: CASSYEAGVDEQYF. This chain joins TRBV6-5 and TRBJ2-7; 7 bases match TRBD2. CDR1 is MNHEY, CDR2 SVGAGI, per germline. This CDR3 spans 14 amino acids. Trimming took 2 bases from V and 5 from J; bases not matched to a gene: 6.

The chain links TRBV3-1 (or the pseudogene TRBV3-2) to TRBJ1-3, with D tentatively TRBD1 (6 bases). Trimming removed 6 bases from V and 2 bases from J, with 17 bases in between. CDR3 length: 16 residues. Germline V gene lookup returns CDR1 LGHDT and CDR2 YNNKEL (reference sequence). CDR3: CASSRPRQVTGNTIYF. Here the CDR3 DNA reads TGTGCCAGCAGTCGACCTCGACAGGTTACTGGAAACACCATATATTTT.